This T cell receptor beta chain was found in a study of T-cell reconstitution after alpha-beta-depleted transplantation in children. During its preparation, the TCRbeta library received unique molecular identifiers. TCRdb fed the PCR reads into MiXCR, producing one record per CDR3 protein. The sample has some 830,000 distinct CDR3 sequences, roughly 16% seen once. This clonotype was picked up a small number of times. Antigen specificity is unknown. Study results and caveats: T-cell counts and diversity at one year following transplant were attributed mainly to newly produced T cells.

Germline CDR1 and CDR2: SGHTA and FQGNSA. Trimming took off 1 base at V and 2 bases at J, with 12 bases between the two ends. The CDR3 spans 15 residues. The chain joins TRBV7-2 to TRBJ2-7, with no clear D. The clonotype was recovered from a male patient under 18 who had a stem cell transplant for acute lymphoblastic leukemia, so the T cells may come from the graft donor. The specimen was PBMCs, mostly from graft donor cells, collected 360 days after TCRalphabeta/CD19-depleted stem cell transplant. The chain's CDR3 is CASSLVLNSPYEQYF. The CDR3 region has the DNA TGTGCCAGCAGCTTAGTATTGAACTCCCCCTACGAGCAGTACTTC.